This T cell receptor beta chain was obtained from a study of human CD8 memory T cell subsets. The identity of TPEX cells was that of CCR7+ PD-1+ TIGIT+ early memory CD8+ T cells with exhausted-like traits. RNA came from duplicate vials of 150,000 sorted CD8+ T cells per subset. Regarding the study as a whole: Stem-like memory T cells and precursor exhausted T cells both came out with similarly high diversity, but effector memory cells did not.

The germline V gene encodes CDR1 SGHTA and CDR2 FQGTGA. This CDR3 spans 15 amino acids. Preparation of the TCR beta libraries relied on UMI-labeled 5' RACE. As processed by the authors: Within each TCR beta library, functional CDR3 beta clonotypes numbered between about 2,600 and 20,000. Following a re-call of the 5' RACE reads, TCRdb has one entry per CDR3 protein and lacks DNA. The V and J calls reflect TCRdb's pipeline rather than the authors' work. The sample holds thousands of distinct CDR3 sequences. Note on this clonotype: Its antigen is currently unknown.

The source material was CD8+ T cells from PBMCs. J is TRBJ2-1 and V is TRBV7-3; TCRdb designates TRBD2, a call that cannot be tested without DNA. The clonotype comes from a human donor in good health. The CDR3 sequence is CASSPHQARTNEQFF.